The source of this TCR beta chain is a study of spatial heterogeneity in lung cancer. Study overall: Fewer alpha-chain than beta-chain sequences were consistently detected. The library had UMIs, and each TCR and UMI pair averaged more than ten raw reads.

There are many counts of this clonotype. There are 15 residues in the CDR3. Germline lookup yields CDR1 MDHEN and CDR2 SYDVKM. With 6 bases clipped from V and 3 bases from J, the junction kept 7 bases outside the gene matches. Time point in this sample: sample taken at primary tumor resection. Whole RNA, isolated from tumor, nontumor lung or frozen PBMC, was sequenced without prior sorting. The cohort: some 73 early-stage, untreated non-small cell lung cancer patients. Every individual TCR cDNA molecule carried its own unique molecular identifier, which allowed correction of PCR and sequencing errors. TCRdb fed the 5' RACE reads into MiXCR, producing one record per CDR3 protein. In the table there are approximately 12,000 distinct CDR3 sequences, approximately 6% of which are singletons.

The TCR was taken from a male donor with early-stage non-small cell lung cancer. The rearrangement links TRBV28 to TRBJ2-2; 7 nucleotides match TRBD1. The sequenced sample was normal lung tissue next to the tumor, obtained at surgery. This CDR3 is CASSPPGQYTGELFF. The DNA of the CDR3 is TGTGCCAGCAGCCCACCGGGACAGTACACCGGGGAGCTGTTTTTT.